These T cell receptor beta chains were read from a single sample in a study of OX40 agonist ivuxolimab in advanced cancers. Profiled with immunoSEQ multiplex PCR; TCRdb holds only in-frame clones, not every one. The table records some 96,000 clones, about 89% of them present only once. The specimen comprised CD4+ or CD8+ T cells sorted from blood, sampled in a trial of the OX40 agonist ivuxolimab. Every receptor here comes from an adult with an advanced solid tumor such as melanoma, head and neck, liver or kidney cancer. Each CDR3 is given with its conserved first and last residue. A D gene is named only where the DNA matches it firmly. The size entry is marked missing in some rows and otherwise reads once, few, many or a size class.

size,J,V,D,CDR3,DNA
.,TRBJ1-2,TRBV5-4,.,CASSLVGALGYGYTF,TGTGCCAGCAGCTTGGTCGGGGCCCTAGGCTATGGCTACACCTTC
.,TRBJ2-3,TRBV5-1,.,CASSLDGPSTDTQYF,TGCGCCAGCAGCTTGGACGGACCTAGCACAGATACGCAGTATTTT
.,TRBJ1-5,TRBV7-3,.,CASSRGGNQPQHF,TGTGCCAGCAGCAGAGGGGGGAATCAGCCCCAGCATTTT
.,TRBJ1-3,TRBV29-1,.,CSVLPGGLGNTIYF,TGCAGCGTTCTACCAGGCGGACTTGGAAACACCATATATTTT
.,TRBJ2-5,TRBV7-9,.,CASSWGQETQYF,TGTGCCAGCAGCTGGGGCCAAGAGACCCAGTACTTC
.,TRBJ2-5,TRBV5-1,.,CASSLIGAVRETQYF,TGCGCCAGCAGCTTGATAGGGGCCGTGAGAGAGACCCAGTACTTC
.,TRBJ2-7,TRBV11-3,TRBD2,CASSFSGGPYEQYF,TGTGCCAGCAGTTTCTCGGGAGGGCCCTACGAGCAGTACTTC
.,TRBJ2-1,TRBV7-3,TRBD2,CASSPTAGAVYNEQFF,TGTGCCAGCAGCCCCACAGCGGGAGCGGTCTACAATGAGCAGTTCTTC
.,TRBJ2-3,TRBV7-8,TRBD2,CASSLAALAGVSTDTQYF,TGTGCCAGCAGCTTAGCGGCTCTAGCGGGAGTTTCGACAGATACGCAGTATTTT
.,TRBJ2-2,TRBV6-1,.,CASSEFRGAGELFF,TGTGCCAGCAGTGAATTTAGGGGGGCCGGGGAGCTGTTTTTT
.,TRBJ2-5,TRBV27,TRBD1,CASSPDRQGRETQYF,TGTGCCAGCAGTCCCGATCGACAGGGTCGAGAGACCCAGTACTTC
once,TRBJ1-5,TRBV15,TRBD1,CATSRDGTGGNQPQHF,TGTGCCACCAGCAGAGACGGGACAGGGGGCAATCAGCCCCAGCATTTT
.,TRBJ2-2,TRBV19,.,CASSIGVGELFF,TGTGCCAGTAGTATAGGTGTCGGGGAGCTGTTTTTT
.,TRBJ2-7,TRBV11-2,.,CASSLGAYEQYF,TGTGCCAGCAGCCTGGGAGCCTACGAGCAGTACTTC
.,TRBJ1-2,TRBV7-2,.,CASSPPTSGGAGYTF,TGTGCCAGCAGCCCACCGACGAGCGGGGGGGCTGGCTACACCTTC
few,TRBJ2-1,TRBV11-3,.,CASSLGPYNEQFF,TGTGCCAGCAGCTTAGGACCTTACAATGAGCAGTTCTTC
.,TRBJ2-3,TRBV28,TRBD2,CASSLIAGGWSDTQYF,TGTGCCAGCAGTTTAATAGCGGGAGGGTGGTCAGATACGCAGTATTTT
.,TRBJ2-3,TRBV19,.,CASSSLAAGATDTQYF,TGTGCCAGTAGCTCGCTTGCGGCGGGGGCTACAGATACGCAGTATTTT